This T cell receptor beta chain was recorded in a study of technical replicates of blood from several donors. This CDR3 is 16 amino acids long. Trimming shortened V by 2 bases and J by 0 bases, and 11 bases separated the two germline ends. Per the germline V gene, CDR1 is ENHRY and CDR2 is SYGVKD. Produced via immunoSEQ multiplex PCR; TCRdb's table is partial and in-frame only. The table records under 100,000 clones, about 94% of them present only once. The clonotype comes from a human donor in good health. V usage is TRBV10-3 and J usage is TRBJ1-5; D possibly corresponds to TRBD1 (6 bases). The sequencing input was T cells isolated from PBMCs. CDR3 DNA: TGTGCCATCAGTGAGCAATCAGGGGATAGCAATCAGCCCCAGCATTTT. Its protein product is CAISEQSGDSNQPQHF.